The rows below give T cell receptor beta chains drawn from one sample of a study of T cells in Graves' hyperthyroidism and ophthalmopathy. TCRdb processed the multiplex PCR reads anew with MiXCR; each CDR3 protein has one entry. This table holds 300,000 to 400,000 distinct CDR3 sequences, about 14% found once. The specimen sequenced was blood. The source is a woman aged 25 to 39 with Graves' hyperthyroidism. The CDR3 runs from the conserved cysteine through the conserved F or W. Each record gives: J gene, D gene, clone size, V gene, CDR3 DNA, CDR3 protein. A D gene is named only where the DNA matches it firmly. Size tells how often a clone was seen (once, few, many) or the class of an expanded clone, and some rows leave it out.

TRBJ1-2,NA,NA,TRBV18,TGTGCCAGCTCCCAGGACAGCTTCTATGGCTACACCTTC,CASSQDSFYGYTF
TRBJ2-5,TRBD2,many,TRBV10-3,TGTGCCTCGGGGGGGACGGAGGAGACCCAGTACTTC,CASGGTEETQYF
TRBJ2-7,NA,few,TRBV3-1,TGTGCCAGCAGCCAAGCCACGGGATTGGAGTACGAGCAGTACTTC,CASSQATGLEYEQYF
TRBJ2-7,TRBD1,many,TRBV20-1,TGCAGTGCGAATGACAGGGGCTACGAGCAGTACTTC,CSANDRGYEQYF
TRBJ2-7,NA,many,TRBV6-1,TGTGCCAGCAGTTATCTGGTAGCGGAGTACGAGCAGTACTTC,CASSYLVAEYEQYF
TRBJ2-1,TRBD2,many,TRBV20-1,TGCAGTGCTACGAGCGGGAGGAGGAACAATGAGCAGTTCTTC,CSATSGRRNNEQFF
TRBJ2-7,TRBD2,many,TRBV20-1,TGCAGTCACAGGACTAGCGGGACCTACGAGCAGTACTTC,CSHRTSGTYEQYF
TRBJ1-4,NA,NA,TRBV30,TGTGCCTGGAAAAAAGTGAATGAAAAACTGTTTTTT,CAWKKVNEKLFF
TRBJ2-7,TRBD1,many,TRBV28,TGTGCCAGCAGGACAGGGCCCTACGAGCAGTACTTC,CASRTGPYEQYF
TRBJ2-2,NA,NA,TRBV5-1,TGCGCCAGCAGCTTTGATGGTGGAGCCGGGGAGCTGTTTTTT,CASSFDGGAGELFF
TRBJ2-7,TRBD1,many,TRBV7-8,TGTGCCAGCACCCTAGGGGGCGGATTAAGCTCCTACGAGCAGTACTTC,CASTLGGGLSSYEQYF
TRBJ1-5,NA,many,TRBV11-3,TGTGCCAGCAGCCCCCATGAATGGAATCAGCCCCAGCATTTT,CASSPHEWNQPQHF
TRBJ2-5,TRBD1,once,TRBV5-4,TGTGCCAGCAGCTTGCAGGGGGCCTACTCTAAAGAGACCCAGTACTTC,CASSLQGAYSKETQYF
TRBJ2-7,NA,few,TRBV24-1,TGTGCCACCAGTGACAGGAATGAGCAGTACTTC,CATSDRNEQYF
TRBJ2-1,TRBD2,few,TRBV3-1,TGTGCCAGCAGCCAAGATCGCGGGGGAGGACCTACCTTTTTCAATGAGCAGTTCTTC,CASSQDRGGGPTFFNEQFF
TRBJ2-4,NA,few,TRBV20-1,TGCAGTGCTAGGATGGCAACCCTAGCCAAAAACATTCAGTACTTC,CSARMATLAKNIQYF
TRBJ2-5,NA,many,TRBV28,TGTGCCAGCAGGATACAGGGAAACCAAGAGACCCAGTACTTC,CASRIQGNQETQYF
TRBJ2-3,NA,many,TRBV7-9,TGCGCCAGCAGCTTGGAAGATACGCAGTATTTT,CASSLEDTQYF
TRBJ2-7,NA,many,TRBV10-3,TGTGCCATCAGTGACAAGATTTCGGATTCCGAGCAGTACTTC,CAISDKISDSEQYF
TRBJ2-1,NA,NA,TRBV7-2,TGTGCCAGCAGCTTAGCGGGGGCTGAGCAGTTCTTC,CASSLAGAEQFF
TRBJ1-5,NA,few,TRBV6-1,TGTGCCAGCAGTGAACGGATGAGGGGTAGCAATCAGCCCCAGCATTTT,CASSERMRGSNQPQHF
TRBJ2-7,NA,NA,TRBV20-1,TGCAGTGCCACGACTCCTAGTTCCATCTACGAGCAGTACTTC,CSATTPSSIYEQYF
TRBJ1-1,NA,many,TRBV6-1,TGTGCCAGCAGTTTGGAAAGGGGCAACACTGAAGCTTTCTTT,CASSLERGNTEAFF
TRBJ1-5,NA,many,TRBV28,TGTGCCAGCAGTCAAACGGGGGGGATTGGACAGCCCCAGCATTTT,CASSQTGGIGQPQHF
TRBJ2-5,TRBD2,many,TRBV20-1,TGCAGTGCTAGAAGGGCGCTAGCGGGAGGGCCGAGGGAGACCCAGTACTTC,CSARRALAGGPRETQYF
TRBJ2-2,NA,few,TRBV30,TGTGCCTGGAAGGGGGGACGGAACACCGGGGAGCTGTTTTTT,CAWKGGRNTGELFF
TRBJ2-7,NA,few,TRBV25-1,TGTGCCAGCCAAGTGGACGGTTCCTACGAGCAGTACTTC,CASQVDGSYEQYF
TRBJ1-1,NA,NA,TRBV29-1,TGCAGCGTTGAAGGTATGATGAACACTGAAGCTTTCTTT,CSVEGMMNTEAFF
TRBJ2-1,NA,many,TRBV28,TGTGCCAGCAGTAGGGGGGGGGGGGGCTACAATGAGCAGTTCTTC,CASSRGGGGYNEQFF
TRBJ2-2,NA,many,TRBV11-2,TGTGCCAGCAGCTCCATGGGGGACACCGGGGAGCTGTTTTTT,CASSSMGDTGELFF
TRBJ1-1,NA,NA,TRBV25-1,TGTGCCAGCGGGGACGAAGCTTTCTTT,CASGDEAFF
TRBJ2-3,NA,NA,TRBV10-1,TGCGCCAGCAGTGCTTTCGGTGGTTCCTCCACAGATACGCAGTATTTT,CASSAFGGSSTDTQYF
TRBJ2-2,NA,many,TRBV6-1,TGTGCCAGCAGAATTAGTCCCCTTAACACCGGGGAGCTGTTTTTT,CASRISPLNTGELFF
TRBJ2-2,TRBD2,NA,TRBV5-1,TGCGCCAGCAGCTTGCGGCCTAGCGGGAGTCTAGACACCGGGGAGCTGTTTTTT,CASSLRPSGSLDTGELFF
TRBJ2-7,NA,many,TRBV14,TGTGCCAGCAGCCAAACTGCGGGGAGGGGGTCCTACGAGCAGTACTTC,CASSQTAGRGSYEQYF
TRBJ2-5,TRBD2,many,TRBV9,TGTGCCAGCAGCGCCCGACTAGCGGAAGAGACCCAGTACTTC,CASSARLAEETQYF
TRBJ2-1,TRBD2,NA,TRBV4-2,TGTGCCAGCAGCCAAGTAACCGGGAGGGCCCCTGAGCAGTTCTTC,CASSQVTGRAPEQFF
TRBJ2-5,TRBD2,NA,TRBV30,TGTGCCTGGAGCTCTGGCGGGAGTTTGGAGACCCAGTACTTC,CAWSSGGSLETQYF
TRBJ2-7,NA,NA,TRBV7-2,TGTGCCAGCAGCTCAAGACGGACTTTTGAGCAGTACTTC,CASSSRRTFEQYF
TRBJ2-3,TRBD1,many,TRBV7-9,TGTGCCAGCAGCCCCCGGGACAGCGCAGGAGATACGCAGTATTTT,CASSPRDSAGDTQYF
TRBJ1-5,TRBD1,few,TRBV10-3,TGTGCCATCAGTGTCTCCGGGACAGGGGGAGGACAGCCCCAGCATTTT,CAISVSGTGGGQPQHF
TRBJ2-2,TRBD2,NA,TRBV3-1,TGTGCCAGCAGCCAAGTTCCCAGCGGGATGACCGGGGAGCTGTTTTTT,CASSQVPSGMTGELFF
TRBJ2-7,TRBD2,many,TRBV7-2,TGTGCCATCCAACTCCTAGCGGTACACCTATCCAACGAGCAGTACTTC,CAIQLLAVHLSNEQYF